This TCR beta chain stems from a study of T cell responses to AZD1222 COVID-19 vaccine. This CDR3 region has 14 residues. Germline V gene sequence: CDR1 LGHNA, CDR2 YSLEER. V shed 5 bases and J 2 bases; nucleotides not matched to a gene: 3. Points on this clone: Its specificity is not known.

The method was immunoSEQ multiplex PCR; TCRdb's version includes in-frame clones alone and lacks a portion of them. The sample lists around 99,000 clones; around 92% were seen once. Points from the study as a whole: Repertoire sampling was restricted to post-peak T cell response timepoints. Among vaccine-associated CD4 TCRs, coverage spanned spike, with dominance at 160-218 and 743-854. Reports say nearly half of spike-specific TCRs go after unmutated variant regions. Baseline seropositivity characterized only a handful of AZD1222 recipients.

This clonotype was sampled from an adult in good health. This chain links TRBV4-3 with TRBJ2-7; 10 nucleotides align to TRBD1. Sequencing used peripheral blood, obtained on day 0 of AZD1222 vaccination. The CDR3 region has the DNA TGCGCCAGCAGCTCCGGGACAGGGGCCTACGAGCAGTACTTC. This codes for CASSSGTGAYEQYF.